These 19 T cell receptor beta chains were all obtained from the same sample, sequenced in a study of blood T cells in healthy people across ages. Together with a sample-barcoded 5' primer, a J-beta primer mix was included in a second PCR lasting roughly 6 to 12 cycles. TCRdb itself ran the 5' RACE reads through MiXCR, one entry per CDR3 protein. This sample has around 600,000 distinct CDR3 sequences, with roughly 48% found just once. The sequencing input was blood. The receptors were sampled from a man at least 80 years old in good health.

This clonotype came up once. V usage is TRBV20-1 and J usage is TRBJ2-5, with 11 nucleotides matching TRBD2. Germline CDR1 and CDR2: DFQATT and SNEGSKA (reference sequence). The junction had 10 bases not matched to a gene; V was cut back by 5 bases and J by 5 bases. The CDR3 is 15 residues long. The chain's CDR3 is CSASKTSGVGETQYF. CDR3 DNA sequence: TGCAGTGCTTCCAAGACTAGCGGGGTGGGGGAGACCCAGTACTTC.

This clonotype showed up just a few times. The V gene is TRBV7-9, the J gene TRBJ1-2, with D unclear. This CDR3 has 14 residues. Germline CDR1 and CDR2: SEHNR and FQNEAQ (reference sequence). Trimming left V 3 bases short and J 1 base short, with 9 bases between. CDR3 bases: TGTGCCAGCAGCTTGGGTGAGATTAACTATGGCTACACCTTC. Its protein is CASSLGEINYGYTF.

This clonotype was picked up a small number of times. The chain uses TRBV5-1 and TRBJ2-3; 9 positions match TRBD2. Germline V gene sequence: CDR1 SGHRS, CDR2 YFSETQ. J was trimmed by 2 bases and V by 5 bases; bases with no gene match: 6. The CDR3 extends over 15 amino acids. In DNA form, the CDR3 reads TGCGCCAGCAGACCGGGACTAGCAGACACAGATACGCAGTATTTT. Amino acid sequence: CASRPGLADTDTQYF.

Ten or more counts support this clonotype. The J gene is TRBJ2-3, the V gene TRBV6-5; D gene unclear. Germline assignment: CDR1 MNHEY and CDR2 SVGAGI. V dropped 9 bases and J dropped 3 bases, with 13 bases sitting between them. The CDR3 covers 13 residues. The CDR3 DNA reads TGTGCCAGTCGTGTGGGCGTGACAGATACGCAGTATTTT. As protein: CASRVGVTDTQYF.

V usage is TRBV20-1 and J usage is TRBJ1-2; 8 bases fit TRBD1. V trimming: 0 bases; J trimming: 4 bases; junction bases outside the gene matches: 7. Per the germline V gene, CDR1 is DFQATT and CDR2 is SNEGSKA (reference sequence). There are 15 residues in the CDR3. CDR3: CSARDRSGGGYGYTF. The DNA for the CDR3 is TGCAGTGCTAGAGATAGGTCAGGGGGCGGCTATGGCTACACCTTC.

The CDR3 spells CASSLTPDRGLGGYTF. The CDR3 DNA follows: TGTGCCAGCAGCTTAACTCCGGACAGGGGGTTAGGTGGCTACACCTTC. The chain employs TRBV7-3 and TRBJ1-2; 10 bases fit TRBD1. Trimming took 0 bases from V and 7 from J; bases not matched to a gene: 8. This CDR3 region has 16 residues. The germline CDR1 and CDR2 sequences are SGHTA and FQGTGA.

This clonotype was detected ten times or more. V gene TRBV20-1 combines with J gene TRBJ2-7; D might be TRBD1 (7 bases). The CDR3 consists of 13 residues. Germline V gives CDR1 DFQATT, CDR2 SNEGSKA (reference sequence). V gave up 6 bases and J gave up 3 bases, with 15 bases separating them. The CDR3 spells CSAPRQGGYEQYF. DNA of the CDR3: TGCAGTGCGCCGAGACAGGGAGGCTACGAGCAGTACTTC.

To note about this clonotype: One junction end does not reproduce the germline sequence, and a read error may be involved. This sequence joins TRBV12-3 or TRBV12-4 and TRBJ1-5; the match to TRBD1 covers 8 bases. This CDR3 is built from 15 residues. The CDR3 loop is CAGSSPGTGSSDQHF. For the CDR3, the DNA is TGTGCCGGCAGCTCCCCGGGGACAGGATCATCAGACCAGCATTTT.

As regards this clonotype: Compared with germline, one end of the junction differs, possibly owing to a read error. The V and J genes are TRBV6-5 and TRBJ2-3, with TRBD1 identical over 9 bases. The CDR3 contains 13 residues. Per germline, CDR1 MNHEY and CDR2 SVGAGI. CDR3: CAGSPDRGDTQYF. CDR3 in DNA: TGTGCCGGCAGTCCGGACAGGGGAGATACGCAGTATTTT.

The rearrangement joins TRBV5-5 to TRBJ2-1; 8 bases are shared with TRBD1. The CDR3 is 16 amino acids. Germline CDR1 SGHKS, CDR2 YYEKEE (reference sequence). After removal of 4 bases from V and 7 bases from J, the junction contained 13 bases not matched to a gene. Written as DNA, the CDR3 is TGTGCCAGCAGCCCAGTCAACAGGGGGGAGAGAAATGAGCAGTTCTTC. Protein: CASSPVNRGERNEQFF.

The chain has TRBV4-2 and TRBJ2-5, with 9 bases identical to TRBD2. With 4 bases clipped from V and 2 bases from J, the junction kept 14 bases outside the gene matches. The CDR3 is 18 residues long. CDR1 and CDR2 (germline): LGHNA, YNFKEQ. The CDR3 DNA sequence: TGTGCCAGCAGCCGCAACCCCACCGGACTAGCGTCGCAAGAGACCCAGTACTTC. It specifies CASSRNPTGLASQETQYF.

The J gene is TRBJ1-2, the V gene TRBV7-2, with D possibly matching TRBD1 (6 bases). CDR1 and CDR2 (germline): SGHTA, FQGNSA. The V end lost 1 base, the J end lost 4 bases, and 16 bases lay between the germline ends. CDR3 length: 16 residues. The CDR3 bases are TGTGCCAGCAGCTTAGGTTTGAGACAGGAACTCTATGGCTACACCTTC. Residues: CASSLGLRQELYGYTF.

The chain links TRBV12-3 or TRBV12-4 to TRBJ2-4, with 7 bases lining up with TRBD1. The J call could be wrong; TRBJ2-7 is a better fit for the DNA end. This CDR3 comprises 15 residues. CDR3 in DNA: TGTGCCAGCAGCCTCTTGGACAGGATGTTCTACGAGCAGTACTTC. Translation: CASSLLDRMFYEQYF.

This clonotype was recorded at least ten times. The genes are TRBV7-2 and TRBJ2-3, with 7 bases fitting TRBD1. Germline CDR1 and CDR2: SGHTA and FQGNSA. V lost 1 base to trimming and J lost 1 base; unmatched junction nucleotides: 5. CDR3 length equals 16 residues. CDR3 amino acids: CASSLDRQGGTDTQYF. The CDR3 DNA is TGTGCCAGCAGCTTAGACCGACAGGGAGGCACAGATACGCAGTATTTT. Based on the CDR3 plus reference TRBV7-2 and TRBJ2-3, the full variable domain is GAGVSQSPSNKVTEKGKDVELRCDPISGHTALYWYRQSLGQGLEFLIYFQGNSAPDKSGLPSDRFSAERTGGSVSTLTIQRTQQEDSAVYLCASSLDRQGGTDTQYFGPGTRLTVL.

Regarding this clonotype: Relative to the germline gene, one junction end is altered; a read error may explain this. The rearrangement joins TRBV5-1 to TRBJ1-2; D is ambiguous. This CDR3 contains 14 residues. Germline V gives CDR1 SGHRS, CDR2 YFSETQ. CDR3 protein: CANSLASANAGYTF. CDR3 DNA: TGCGCCAACAGCTTGGCGTCGGCCAACGCGGGCTACACCTTC.

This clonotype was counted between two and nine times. CDR3 nucleotide sequence: TGTGCCAGCAGTTACGGGCTAGCGGGAAATGAGCAGTTCTTC. It encodes CASSYGLAGNEQFF. The genes are TRBV6-2 or TRBV6-3 and TRBJ2-1; the match to TRBD2 covers 9 bases. The germline CDR1 and CDR2 sequences are MNHEY and SVGEGT. After removal of 2 bases from V and 7 bases from J, the junction contained 3 bases not matched to a gene. The CDR3 consists of 14 residues.

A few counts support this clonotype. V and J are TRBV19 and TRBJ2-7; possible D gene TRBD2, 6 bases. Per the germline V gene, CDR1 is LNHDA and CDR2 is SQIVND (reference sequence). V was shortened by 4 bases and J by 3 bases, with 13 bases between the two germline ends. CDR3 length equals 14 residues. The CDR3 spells CASSNVGSFYEQYF. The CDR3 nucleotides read TGTGCCAGTAGTAATGTCGGGAGCTTCTACGAGCAGTACTTC.

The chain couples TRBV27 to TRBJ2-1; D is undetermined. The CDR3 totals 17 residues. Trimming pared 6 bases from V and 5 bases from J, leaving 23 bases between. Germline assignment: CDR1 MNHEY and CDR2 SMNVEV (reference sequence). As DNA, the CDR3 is TGTGCCAGCAGCACCTCCGACCAACCCCACCCCGACAATGAGCAGTTCTTC. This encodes CASSTSDQPHPDNEQFF.

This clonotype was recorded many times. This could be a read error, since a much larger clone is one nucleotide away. CDR3 sequence: CASSADPAAGEQFF. CDR3 in DNA: TGTGCCAGCAGTGCCGACCCCGCGGCAGGGGAGCAGTTCTTC. This sequence joins TRBV6-6 and TRBJ2-1; perhaps TRBD1 as D (5 bases). The CDR3 has 14 amino acids. The germline V and J ends were trimmed by 5 bases and 10 bases, with 18 bases remaining between them. Germline V CDR1 and CDR2: MNHNY, SVGAGI (reference sequence).